Listed here is a single TCR beta chain. Other DNA sequences in the same sample also yield this CDR3. This entry belongs to a study of T cell responses to AZD1222 COVID-19 vaccine. The V end lost 5 bases, the J end lost 9 bases, and 10 bases lay between the germline ends. The V gene's germline CDR1 is MDHEN and CDR2 SYDVKM. This CDR3 region has 11 residues. The repertoire was sequenced with immunoSEQ multiplex PCR; TCRdb's copy has only in-frame clones and lacks some. In the table there are some 100,000 clones, around 90% of which are singletons. Specimen: peripheral blood, collected 28 days after the second AZD1222 dose. The chain couples TRBV28 to TRBJ1-2; D ambiguous. The clonotype originates from an adult who received the AZD1222 COVID-19 vaccine. For the CDR3, the DNA is TGTGCCAGCAGTCTGACTAGGAGCTACACCTTC. This translates into CASSLTRSYTF.